A single sample is the source of the 20 T cell receptor beta chains below, sequenced in a study of blood T cell repertoires in COVID-19 (dated by TCRdb to between 2020 and 2021). Library generation was performed with the immunoSEQ multiplex PCR assay. TCRdb limited this immuneACCESS table to in-frame rearrangements with V and J called. A share of clones is missing; checked studies link under half to unresolved V genes, and the rest is unexplained. This sample holds roughly 150,000 clones; less than 80% were observed only once. Under 20% of the sample is in the top ten clones. Sequencing used PBMCs or T cells enriched from blood (not recorded which). The receptors stem from a woman aged 70-85 years in a cohort exposed to, infected with or recovered from COVID-19 (not recorded which).

J is TRBJ2-1 and V is TRBV28, with TRBD1 matching over 10 bases. This CDR3 spans 15 amino acids. The V and J ends lost 5 bases and 7 bases, in that order; junction bases with no gene match: 8. Germline values: CDR1 MDHEN, CDR2 SYDVKM. Here the CDR3 reads CASSLRDRGENEQFF. The CDR3 DNA sequence: TGTGCCAGCAGTCTCCGGGACAGGGGAGAGAATGAGCAGTTCTTC.

The chain recombines TRBV28 with TRBJ2-3; D is perhaps TRBD1 (5 bases). The germline V and J ends were trimmed by 7 bases and 1 base, with 9 bases remaining between them. The germline gives CDR1 MDHEN, CDR2 SYDVKM. The CDR3 loop spans 13 amino acids. CDR3 protein: CASNLGGTDTQYF. The CDR3 coding sequence is TGTGCCAGCAACCTAGGGGGCACAGATACGCAGTATTTT.

The rearrangement uses TRBV11-2 and TRBJ2-7, with D tentatively TRBD2 (6 bases). CDR1 is SGHAT and CDR2 is FQNNGV in the germline V gene. The CDR3 runs 14 residues. Trimming cost V 6 bases and J 4 bases, with 16 bases left between them. CDR3 protein: CASRPSFGGYEQYF. CDR3 coding DNA: TGTGCCAGCAGACCCTCGTTTGGGGGGTACGAGCAGTACTTC.

V gene TRBV27 combines with J gene TRBJ1-1; D ambiguous. This CDR3 has 16 residues. Trimming left V 3 bases short and J 1 base short, with 15 bases between. CDR1 MNHEY and CDR2 SMNVEV come from the germline V gene (reference sequence). As DNA, the CDR3 is TGTGCCAGCAGTTTCGGGCAGCGCAGCGGGAACACTGAAGCTTTCTTT. This encodes CASSFGQRSGNTEAFF.

V usage is TRBV11-3 and J usage is TRBJ2-6; a possible D gene is TRBD2 (6 bases). Germline V gene data show CDR1 as SGHNT and CDR2 as YENEEA. Trimming took off 5 bases at V and 4 bases at J, with 12 bases between the two ends. This CDR3 is 15 amino acids long. CDR3 amino acids: CASSPGGIGANVLTF. CDR3 DNA: TGTGCCAGCAGCCCAGGCGGGATCGGGGCCAACGTCCTGACTTTC.

This chain uses TRBV5-6 with TRBJ2-7; 7 nucleotides match TRBD1. CDR1 SGHDT and CDR2 YYEEEE come from the germline V gene. This CDR3 is 15 amino acids long. Germline trimming cut 4 bases from V and 7 bases from J; bases unmatched to any gene: 14. CDR3 amino acids: CASSGVGRGPREQYF. CDR3 coding DNA: TGTGCCAGCAGCGGGGTGGGTAGGGGGCCAAGGGAGCAGTACTTC.

The chain joins TRBV2 to TRBJ1-3; D is ambiguous. V shed 6 bases and J shed 6 bases, with 9 bases lying between them. The CDR3 is 12 amino acids. Germline CDR1 is SNHLY and CDR2 is FYNNEI. The CDR3 DNA is TGTGCCAGCAGCCCAAGCCCAAACACCATATATTTT. Its translation is CASSPSPNTIYF. The whole variable domain, remainder taken from reference TRBV2 and TRBJ1-3, is EPEVTQTPSHQVTQMGQEVILRCVPISNHLYFYWYRQILGQKVEFLVSFYNNEISEKSEIFDDQFSVERPDGSNFTLKIRSTKLEDSAMYFCASSPSPNTIYFGEGSWLTVV.

The rearrangement uses TRBV2 and TRBJ2-1; D might be TRBD1 (5 bases). In germline, CDR1 is SNHLY, CDR2 FYNNEI. This CDR3 contains 12 residues. V was cut by 7 bases and J by 10 bases, with 14 bases left in between. CDR3 in amino acids: CASKLGYREQFF. In DNA form, the CDR3 reads TGTGCCAGCAAATTGGGGTACAGGGAGCAGTTCTTC.

This chain connects TRBV10-3 to TRBJ1-4; a possible D gene is TRBD1 (6 bases). This CDR3 is 13 amino acids long. Looked up from germline, CDR1 is ENHRY and CDR2 is SYGVKD. The ends were cut back, 3 bases at V and 6 bases at J, with 8 bases in the middle. The CDR3 here is CAISDRGDEKLFF. CDR3 in DNA: TGTGCCATCAGTGACAGGGGTGATGAAAAACTGTTTTTT.

The rearrangement joins TRBV6-5 to TRBJ1-4, with 8 bases matching TRBD1. V lost 0 bases, J lost 7 bases, and 7 bases stayed unmatched. CDR1 is MNHEY, CDR2 SVGAGI, per germline. The CDR3 extends over 16 amino acids. The DNA for the CDR3 is TGTGCCAGCAGTTACTCGTGGCAGGGGGCCGGTGAAAAACTGTTTTTT. Its protein product is CASSYSWQGAGEKLFF.

This sequence joins TRBV5-1 and TRBJ1-3, with a possible D match to TRBD1 (5 bases). With 4 bases removed from V and 5 bases from J, the gap between germline ends came to 16 bases. CDR3 size: 15 residues. CDR1 is SGHRS, CDR2 YFSETQ, per germline. The CDR3, as DNA: TGCGCCAGCAGCCCGAGCGGGGACCTAAGAAACACCATATATTTT. It yields the protein CASSPSGDLRNTIYF.

This clone was picked up a small number of times. The rearrangement uses TRBV27 and TRBJ1-4; no reliable D call. The germline V gene encodes CDR1 MNHEY and CDR2 SMNVEV (reference sequence). The length of the CDR3 is 14 residues. Trimming shortened V by 2 bases and J by 11 bases, and 15 bases separated the two germline ends. The CDR3 spells CASSLGVPPGKLFF. The CDR3 DNA reads as TGTGCCAGCAGTTTAGGCGTTCCACCAGGTAAACTGTTTTTT.

The rearrangement joins TRBV7-9 to TRBJ2-7; D perhaps matches TRBD2 (5 bases). The CDR3 runs 15 residues. CDR1 SEHNR and CDR2 FQNEAQ come from the germline V gene (reference sequence). Trimming removed 0 bases from V and 5 bases from J, with 14 bases in between. The CDR3 DNA follows: TGTGCCAGCAGCTTAGCCGGAGGAATATCCCACGAGCAGTACTTC. Amino acid sequence: CASSLAGGISHEQYF.

The chain joins TRBV28 to TRBJ2-2; 7 bases match TRBD1. Trimming took 10 bases from V and 3 from J; bases not matched to a gene: 8. The CDR3 contains 14 residues. The germline V gene encodes CDR1 MDHEN and CDR2 SYDVKM. CDR3 in amino acids: CATRTGPYTGELFF. The CDR3 region has the DNA TGTGCCACTCGGACAGGACCGTACACCGGGGAGCTGTTTTTT.

This clone showed up just a few times. In DNA form, the CDR3 reads TGTGCCAGCAGCCTTACCGGGACAGGAGATACGCAGTATTTT. Translated: CASSLTGTGDTQYF. The chain is built from TRBV9 and TRBJ2-3, with 8 bases matching TRBD1. Germline values: CDR1 SGDLS, CDR2 YYNGEE. After removal of 4 bases from V and 5 bases from J, the junction contained 6 bases not matched to a gene. This CDR3 has 14 amino acids.

CDR3 bases: TGCGCCAGCAGCTTGGGGCCCCTAGCGGGCCAAGAGACCCAGTACTTC. This gives the protein CASSLGPLAGQETQYF. The V and J genes are TRBV5-1 and TRBJ2-5, with 8 bases that match TRBD2. CDR1 SGHRS and CDR2 YFSETQ come from the germline V gene. The CDR3 is 16 amino acids. V lost 0 bases, J lost 1 base, and 5 bases stayed unmatched.

CDR3 sequence (DNA): TGTGCCAGCAGCTTAGAGCTAGGCTCCTACAATGAGCAGTTCTTC. This translates into CASSLELGSYNEQFF. This sequence joins TRBV11-2 and TRBJ2-1, with D unclear. This CDR3 is built from 15 residues. Germline assignment: CDR1 SGHAT and CDR2 FQNNGV. V lost 0 bases, J lost 0 bases, and 6 bases lay in between.

The V and J genes are TRBV9 and TRBJ1-5; 8 nucleotides align to TRBD1. Per the germline V gene, CDR1 is SGDLS and CDR2 is YYNGEE. CDR3 length: 14 amino acids. V lost 3 bases to trimming and J lost 8 bases; unmatched junction nucleotides: 7. For the CDR3, the DNA is TGTGCCAGCAGCGAGGGCAGGGGGCGAGAGCCCCAGCATTTT. Translated: CASSEGRGREPQHF.

This clone was picked up a small number of times. The genes are TRBV9 and TRBJ1-2, with D unresolved. Germline CDR1 SGDLS, CDR2 YYNGEE. Trimming took off 0 bases at V and 3 bases at J, with 12 bases between the two ends. The CDR3 is 15 amino acids. The CDR3 sequence is CASSVAVAGDYGYTF. Here the CDR3 DNA reads TGTGCCAGCAGCGTAGCTGTTGCGGGAGACTATGGCTACACCTTC.

This rearrangement joins TRBV5-1 to TRBJ1-4; D is uncertain. Trimming removed 3 bases at V and 5 bases at J, with 11 bases between. Germline assignment: CDR1 SGHRS and CDR2 YFSETQ. The CDR3 spans 14 residues. CDR3 sequence: CASSSTLGNEKLFF. The CDR3, as DNA: TGCGCCAGCAGCTCGACACTAGGGAATGAAAAACTGTTTTTT.